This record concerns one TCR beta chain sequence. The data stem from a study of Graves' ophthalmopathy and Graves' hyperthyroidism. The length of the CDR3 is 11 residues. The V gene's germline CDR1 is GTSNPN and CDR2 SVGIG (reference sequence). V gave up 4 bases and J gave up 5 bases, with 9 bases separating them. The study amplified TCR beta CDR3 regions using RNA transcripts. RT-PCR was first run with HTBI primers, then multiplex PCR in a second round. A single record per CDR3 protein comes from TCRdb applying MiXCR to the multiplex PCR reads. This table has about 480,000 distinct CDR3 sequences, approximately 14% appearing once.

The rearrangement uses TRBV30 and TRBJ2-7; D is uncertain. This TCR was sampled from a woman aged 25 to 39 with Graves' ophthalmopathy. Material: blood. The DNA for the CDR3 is TGTGCCTGGAACAAAATGGACGAGCAGTACTTC. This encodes CAWNKMDEQYF.